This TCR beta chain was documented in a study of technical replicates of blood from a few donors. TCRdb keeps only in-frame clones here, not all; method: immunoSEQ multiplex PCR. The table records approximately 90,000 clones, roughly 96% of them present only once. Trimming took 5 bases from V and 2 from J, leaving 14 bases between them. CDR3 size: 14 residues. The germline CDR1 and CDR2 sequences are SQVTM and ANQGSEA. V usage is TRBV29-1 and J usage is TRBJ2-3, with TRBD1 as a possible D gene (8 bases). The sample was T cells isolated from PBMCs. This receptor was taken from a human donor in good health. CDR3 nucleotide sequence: TGCAGCGTTCCGGGGGGACAGGTCACAGATACGCAGTATTTT. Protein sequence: CSVPGGQVTDTQYF.